The 23 T cell receptor beta chains presented below share a single source sample, sequenced in a study of response to subunit inactivated influenza vaccine. TCRdb reprocessed the RT-PCR reads with MiXCR, giving one entry per CDR3 protein. Of around 160,000 distinct CDR3 sequences detected, roughly a tenth appear once; the ten largest clones hold 9.5% to 15%. The source material was non-naive T cells sorted from PBMCs, sampled around seven weeks after vaccination. These receptors were taken from a man aged 45-65 years who received an inactivated influenza vaccine.

This sequence joins TRBV3-1 and TRBJ1-6, with TRBD1 matching over 7 bases. V lost 4 bases and J lost 8; bases outside the gene matches: 8. The germline V gene encodes CDR1 LGHDT and CDR2 YNNKEL (reference sequence). This CDR3 spans 15 amino acids. The CDR3 region has the DNA TGTGCCAGCAGCCCGCTGGACAGGCCCGATTCACCCCTCCACTTT. This gives the protein CASSPLDRPDSPLHF.

This clonotype appeared a few times. The chain couples TRBV3-1 to TRBJ2-3, with TRBD2 identical over 11 bases. In germline, CDR1 is LGHDT, CDR2 YNNKEL (reference sequence). Trimming cost V 0 bases and J 5 bases; bases outside gene matches: 4. The CDR3 has 16 amino acids. Here the CDR3 reads CASSQDLAGGGDTQYF. The CDR3 coding sequence is TGTGCCAGCAGCCAAGACCTAGCGGGGGGAGGAGATACGCAGTATTTT.

This clonotype has just a few counts. The chain employs TRBV7-2 and TRBJ1-2; a weak D match, TRBD1 (5 bases). V lost 1 base and J 2 bases, leaving 8 bases between the germline ends. The CDR3 extends over 14 amino acids. Germline loops: CDR1 SGHTA, CDR2 FQGNSA. CDR3 protein: CASSLGPGNYGYTF. CDR3 DNA: TGTGCCAGCAGCTTAGGTCCAGGGAACTATGGCTACACCTTC.

The rearrangement joins TRBV5-6 to TRBJ2-1; TRBD1 might be the D (6 bases). CDR3 length: 16 residues. Germline V CDR1 and CDR2: SGHDT, YYEEEE. Trimming shortened V by 1 base and J by 2 bases, and 13 bases separated the two germline ends. This chain's CDR3 is CASSLWMAGAYNEQFF. The CDR3 DNA is TGTGCCAGCAGCTTGTGGATGGCAGGGGCCTACAATGAGCAGTTCTTC.

This clonotype was counted ten times or more. The genes are TRBV5-1 and TRBJ1-4, with TRBD1 as a possible D gene (5 bases). Looked up from germline, CDR1 is SGHRS and CDR2 is YFSETQ. The CDR3 length is 14 residues. The V end lost 0 bases, the J end lost 8 bases, and 11 bases lay between the germline ends. Written as DNA, the CDR3 is TGCGCCAGCAGCTTGGCCGGGACGGAGGAAAAACTGTTTTTT. It codes for CASSLAGTEEKLFF.

At least ten counts were recorded for this clonotype. V usage is TRBV6-2 or TRBV6-3 and J usage is TRBJ2-7, with D unresolved. CDR3 length equals 14 residues. V dropped 7 bases and J dropped 0 bases, with 13 bases sitting between them. Germline CDR1 is MNHEY and CDR2 is SVGEGT. As DNA, the CDR3 is TGTGCCAGCATAAGAGGTGGCACCTCCTACGAGCAGTACTTC. Its translation is CASIRGGTSYEQYF.

The rearrangement links TRBV27 to TRBJ2-7; no firm D call. The CDR3 has 12 amino acids. The V end lost 4 bases, the J end lost 0 bases, and 4 bases lay between the germline ends. CDR1 is MNHEY and CDR2 is SMNVEV in the germline V gene (reference sequence). The CDR3 reads CASSSGSYEQYF. CDR3 sequence (DNA): TGTGCCAGCAGTTCAGGCTCCTACGAGCAGTACTTC.

The CDR3 DNA follows: TGTGCCAGCAGCCCCGGGACGGTTGGAAACACCATATATTTT. This gives the protein CASSPGTVGNTIYF. This chain joins TRBV7-9 and TRBJ1-3; tentative D call: TRBD1 (5 bases). Trimming pared 5 bases from V and 3 bases from J, leaving 11 bases between. The CDR3 spans 14 residues. Germline V gene lookup returns CDR1 SEHNR and CDR2 FQNEAQ (reference sequence).

This chain uses TRBV10-3 with TRBJ1-3; D remains unclear. Germline V gene sequence: CDR1 ENHRY, CDR2 SYGVKD. The CDR3 loop spans 13 amino acids. Trimming stripped 2 bases from V and 2 bases from J, with 4 bases between. CDR3: CAISEGTGNTIYF. The CDR3 bases are TGTGCCATCAGTGAGGGGACTGGAAACACCATATATTTT.

This clonotype has only a few counts. The chain recombines TRBV5-1 with TRBJ2-1, with unresolved D. Germline CDR1 is SGHRS and CDR2 is YFSETQ. V dropped 0 bases and J dropped 4 bases, with 5 bases sitting between them. The CDR3 contains 13 residues. The CDR3 region has the DNA TGCGCCAGCAGCTTGGGACCTTACAATGAGCAGTTCTTC. Residues: CASSLGPYNEQFF.

This clonotype was recorded at least ten times. The V call is TRBV7-9, the J call TRBJ2-7, with D unresolved. V was trimmed by 8 bases and J by 6 bases, leaving 14 bases between them. Per the germline V gene, CDR1 is SEHNR and CDR2 is FQNEAQ (reference sequence). The CDR3 is made up of 12 amino acids. The CDR3 DNA sequence: TGTGCCAGCGCCGTGGGTTCGGTCGAGCAGTACTTC. Encoded protein: CASAVGSVEQYF.

The chain links TRBV4-2 to TRBJ1-2, with 7 bases identical to TRBD1. The J segment lost 4 bases and the V segment lost 0 bases, leaving 5 bases of the junction unmatched. Germline-derived CDR1 and CDR2 are LGHNA and YNFKEQ. The CDR3 is 15 residues long. CDR3 protein: CASSQDSAGGYGYTF. The CDR3 region has the DNA TGTGCCAGCAGCCAAGATTCAGCAGGGGGCTATGGCTACACCTTC.

The V gene is TRBV5-6, the J gene TRBJ1-1; D is uncertain. The CDR3 sequence is 15 residues long. V was shortened by 0 bases and J by 0 bases, with 9 bases between the two germline ends. The V gene's germline CDR1 is SGHDT and CDR2 YYEEEE. The CDR3 bases are TGTGCCAGCAGCTTGGTTGGGAGAATGAACACTGAAGCTTTCTTT. Encoded protein: CASSLVGRMNTEAFF.

Many counts were recorded for this clonotype. The chain uses TRBV18 and TRBJ1-3, with D tentatively TRBD1 (5 bases). Trimming stripped 6 bases from V and 4 bases from J, with 19 bases between. The CDR3 has 16 amino acids. Germline CDR1 KGHSH, CDR2 LQKENI. CDR3 residues: CASSPMGGTRGNTIYF. The CDR3 DNA follows: TGTGCCAGCTCCCCCATGGGGGGGACGAGAGGAAACACCATATATTTT.

This rearrangement joins TRBV9 to TRBJ2-1, with D perhaps matching TRBD2 (5 bases). Trimming took off 0 bases at V and 5 bases at J, with 6 bases between the two ends. Germline loops: CDR1 SGDLS, CDR2 YYNGEE. There are 13 residues in the CDR3. DNA of the CDR3: TGTGCCAGCAGCGTAGGGGGAGACAATGAGCAGTTCTTC. Amino acids: CASSVGGDNEQFF.

The CDR3: CASSLFPKETQYF. CDR3 DNA: TGTGCCAGCAGCTTATTCCCTAAAGAGACCCAGTACTTC. J is TRBJ2-5 and V is TRBV7-8; D is unresolved. Germline CDR1 reads SGHVS; CDR2 reads FQNEAQ. This CDR3 is built from 13 residues. Trimming removed 2 bases from V and 3 bases from J, with 7 bases in between.

This clonotype was seen many times. The genes are TRBV5-5 and TRBJ2-5, with 7 bases matching TRBD1. This CDR3 region has 14 residues. Germline assignment: CDR1 SGHKS and CDR2 YYEKEE (reference sequence). J gave up 1 base and V 4 bases, and 4 bases lay outside the gene matches. The CDR3 sequence is CASSQGQLQETQYF. CDR3 DNA sequence: TGTGCCAGCAGCCAGGGACAGCTCCAAGAGACCCAGTACTTC.

This clonotype has ten or more counts. The chain employs TRBV12-3 or TRBV12-4 and TRBJ2-7; no firm D call. V lost 2 bases and J 4 bases, leaving 9 bases between the germline ends. This CDR3 comprises 13 residues. The CDR3 coding sequence is TGTGCCAGCAGTTTAAACGGACGGTACGAGCAGTACTTC. This codes for CASSLNGRYEQYF.

The chain uses TRBV6-1 and TRBJ2-1, with 8 bases lining up with TRBD1. Germline CDR1 MNHNS, CDR2 SASEGT. V shed 6 bases and J 6 bases; nucleotides not matched to a gene: 4. This CDR3 spans 13 amino acids. The CDR3 nucleotides read TGTGCCAGCAGCCTAACAGGGGGCAATGAGCAGTTCTTC. Translated: CASSLTGGNEQFF.

The sample holds many counts of this clonotype. This rearrangement joins TRBV18 to TRBJ2-5, with TRBD1 matching over 7 bases. The CDR3 extends over 13 amino acids. Per germline, CDR1 KGHSH and CDR2 LQKENI. J was trimmed by 2 bases and V by 5 bases; bases with no gene match: 2. The CDR3 spells CASSGTVQETQYF. In DNA, the CDR3 is TGTGCCAGCTCAGGGACAGTTCAAGAGACCCAGTACTTC.

This clonotype came up a few times. J is TRBJ2-7 and V is TRBV5-1; D gene uncertain. Germline CDR1 SGHRS, CDR2 YFSETQ. There are 17 residues in the CDR3. Trimming stripped 3 bases from V and 0 bases from J, with 19 bases between. The CDR3 sequence is CASSSGFTGETSYEQYF. The CDR3 region has the DNA TGCGCCAGCAGCTCGGGTTTTACGGGTGAAACCTCCTACGAGCAGTACTTC. Together with reference TRBV5-1 and TRBJ2-7, the CDR3 gives the full variable domain: KAGVTQTPRYLIKTRGQQVTLSCSPISGHRSVSWYQQTPGQGLQFLFEYFSETQRNKGNFPGRFSGRQFSNSRSEMNVSTLELGDSALYLCASSSGFTGETSYEQYFGPGTRLTVT.

A few counts support this clonotype. This chain connects TRBV11-2 to TRBJ1-6; 11 positions agree with TRBD1. Germline values: CDR1 SGHAT, CDR2 FQNNGV. The CDR3 extends over 19 amino acids. The V and J ends lost 5 bases and 0 bases, in that order; junction bases with no gene match: 9. The CDR3 sequence is CASSATGTGGFSYNSPLHF. The CDR3 coding sequence is TGTGCCAGCAGCGCCACCGGGACAGGGGGATTCTCCTATAATTCACCCCTCCACTTT. Supplemented by reference TRBV11-2 and TRBJ1-6, the full variable domain reads EAGVAQSPRYKIIEKRQSVAFWCNPISGHATLYWYQQILGQGPKLLIQFQNNGVVDDSQLPKDRFSAERLKGVDSTLKIQPAKLEDSAVYLCASSATGTGGFSYNSPLHFGNGTRLTVT.

The chain carries TRBV20-1 and TRBJ2-1, with a tentative D call TRBD2 (6 bases). CDR1 and CDR2 (germline): DFQATT, SNEGSKA (reference sequence). There are 17 residues in the CDR3. Trimming removed 1 base at V and 0 bases at J, with 16 bases between. CDR3 sequence: CSARAMGLKNSYNEQFF. For the CDR3, the DNA is TGCAGTGCTAGAGCGATGGGACTGAAAAACTCCTACAATGAGCAGTTCTTC.